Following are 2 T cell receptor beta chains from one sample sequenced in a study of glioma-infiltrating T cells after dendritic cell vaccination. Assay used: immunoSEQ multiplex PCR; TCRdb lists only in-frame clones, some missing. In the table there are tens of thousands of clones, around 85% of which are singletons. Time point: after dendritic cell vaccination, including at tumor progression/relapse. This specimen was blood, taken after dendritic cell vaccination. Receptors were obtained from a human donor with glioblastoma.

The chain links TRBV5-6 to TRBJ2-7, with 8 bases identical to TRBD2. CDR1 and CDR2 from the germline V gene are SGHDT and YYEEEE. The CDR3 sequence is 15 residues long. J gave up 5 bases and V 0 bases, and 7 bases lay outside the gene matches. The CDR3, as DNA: TGTGCCAGCAGCTTGGAACAGCGGGAGTTCAACGAGCAGTACTTC. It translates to CASSLEQREFNEQYF. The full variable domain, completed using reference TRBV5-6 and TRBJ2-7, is DAGVTQSPTHLIKTRGQQVTLRCSPKSGHDTVSWYQQALGQGPQFIFQYYEEEERQRGNFPDRFSGHQFPNYSSELNVNALLLGDSALYLCASSLEQREFNEQYFGPGTRLTVT.

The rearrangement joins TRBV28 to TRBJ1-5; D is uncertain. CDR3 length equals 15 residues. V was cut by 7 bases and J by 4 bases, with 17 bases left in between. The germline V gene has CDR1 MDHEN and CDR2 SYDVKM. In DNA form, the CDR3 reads TGTGCCAGCATCCTGGGGAGGGTTGGAAATCAGCCCCAGCATTTT. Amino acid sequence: CASILGRVGNQPQHF.